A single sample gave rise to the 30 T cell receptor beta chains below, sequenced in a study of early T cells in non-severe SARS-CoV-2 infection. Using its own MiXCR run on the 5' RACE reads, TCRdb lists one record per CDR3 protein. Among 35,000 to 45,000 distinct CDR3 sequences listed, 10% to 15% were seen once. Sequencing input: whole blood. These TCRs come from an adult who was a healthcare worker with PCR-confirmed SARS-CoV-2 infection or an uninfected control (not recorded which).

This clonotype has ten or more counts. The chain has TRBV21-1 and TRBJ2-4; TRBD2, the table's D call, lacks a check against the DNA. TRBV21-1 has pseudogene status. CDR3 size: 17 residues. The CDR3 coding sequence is TGTGCCAGCAGGTCATACTTAGCGGGAGAAGGCAAAAACATTCAGTACTTC. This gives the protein CASRSYLAGEGKNIQYF.

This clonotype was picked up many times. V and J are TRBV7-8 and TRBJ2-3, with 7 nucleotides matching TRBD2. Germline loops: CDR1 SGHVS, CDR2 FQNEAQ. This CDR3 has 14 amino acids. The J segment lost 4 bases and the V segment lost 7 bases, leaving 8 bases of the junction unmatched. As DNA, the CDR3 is TGTGCCAGCACCCCTACTAGCGAGGCAGATACGCAGTATTTT. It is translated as CASTPTSEADTQYF.

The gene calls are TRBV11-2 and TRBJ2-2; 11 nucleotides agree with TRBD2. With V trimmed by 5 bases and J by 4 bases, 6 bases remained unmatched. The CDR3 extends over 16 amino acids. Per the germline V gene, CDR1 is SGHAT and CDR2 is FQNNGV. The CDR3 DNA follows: TGTGCCAGCAGCCCCGGGACTAGCGGTTTCACCGGGGAGCTGTTTTTT. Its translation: CASSPGTSGFTGELFF.

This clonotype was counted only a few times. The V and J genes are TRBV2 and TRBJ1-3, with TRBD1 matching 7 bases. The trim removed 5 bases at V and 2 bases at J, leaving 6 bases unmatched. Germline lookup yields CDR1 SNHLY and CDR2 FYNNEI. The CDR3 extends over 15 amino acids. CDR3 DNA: TGTGCCAGCAGTTTGACAGGGATGGCTGGAAACACCATATATTTT. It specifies CASSLTGMAGNTIYF. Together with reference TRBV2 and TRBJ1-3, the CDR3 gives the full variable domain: EPEVTQTPSHQVTQMGQEVILRCVPISNHLYFYWYRQILGQKVEFLVSFYNNEISEKSEIFDDQFSVERPDGSNFTLKIRSTKLEDSAMYFCASSLTGMAGNTIYFGEGSWLTVV.

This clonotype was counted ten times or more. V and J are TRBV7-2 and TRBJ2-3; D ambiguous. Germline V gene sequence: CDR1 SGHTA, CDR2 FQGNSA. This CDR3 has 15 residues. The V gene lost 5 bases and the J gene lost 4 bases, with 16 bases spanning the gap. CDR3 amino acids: CASSPQANTADTQYF. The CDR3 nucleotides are TGTGCCAGCAGCCCCCAGGCGAATACGGCAGATACGCAGTATTTT.

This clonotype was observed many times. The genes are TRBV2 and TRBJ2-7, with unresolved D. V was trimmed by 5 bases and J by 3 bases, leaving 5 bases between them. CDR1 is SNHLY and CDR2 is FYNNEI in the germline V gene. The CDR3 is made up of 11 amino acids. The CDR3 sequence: CASSPYYEQYF. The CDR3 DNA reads TGTGCCAGCAGTCCCTACTACGAGCAGTACTTC.

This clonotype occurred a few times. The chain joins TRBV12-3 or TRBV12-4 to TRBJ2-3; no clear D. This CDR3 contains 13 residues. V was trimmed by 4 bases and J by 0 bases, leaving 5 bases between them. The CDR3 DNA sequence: TGTGCCAGCAGTTGGAGCAGCACAGATACGCAGTATTTT. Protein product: CASSWSSTDTQYF.

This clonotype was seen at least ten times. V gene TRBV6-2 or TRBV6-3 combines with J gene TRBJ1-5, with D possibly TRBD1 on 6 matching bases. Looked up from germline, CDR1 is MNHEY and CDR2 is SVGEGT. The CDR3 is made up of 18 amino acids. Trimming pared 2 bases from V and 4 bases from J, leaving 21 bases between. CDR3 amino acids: CASSYEGIVAGENQPQHF. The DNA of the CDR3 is TGTGCCAGCAGTTACGAGGGCATCGTGGCAGGGGAAAATCAGCCCCAGCATTTT.

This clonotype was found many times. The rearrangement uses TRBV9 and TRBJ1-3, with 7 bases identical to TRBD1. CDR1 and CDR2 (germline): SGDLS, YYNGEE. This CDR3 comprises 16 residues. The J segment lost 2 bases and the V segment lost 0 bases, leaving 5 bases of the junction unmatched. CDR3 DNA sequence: TGTGCCAGCAGCGTAGACCCGACAGGGACTGGAAACACCATATATTTT. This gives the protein CASSVDPTGTGNTIYF.

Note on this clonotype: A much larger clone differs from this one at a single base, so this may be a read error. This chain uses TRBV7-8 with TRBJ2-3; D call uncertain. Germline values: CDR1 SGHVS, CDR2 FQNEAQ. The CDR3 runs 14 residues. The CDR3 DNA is TGTGCCAGCAGCTCCGGTCCGGGCACAGATATGCAGTATTTT. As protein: CASSSGPGTDMQYF.

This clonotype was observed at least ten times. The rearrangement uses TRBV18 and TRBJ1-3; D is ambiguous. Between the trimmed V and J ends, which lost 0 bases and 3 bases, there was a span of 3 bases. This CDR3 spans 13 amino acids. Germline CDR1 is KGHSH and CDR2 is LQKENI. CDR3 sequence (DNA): TGTGCCAGCTCACCACCGGATGGAAACACCATATATTTT. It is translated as CASSPPDGNTIYF.

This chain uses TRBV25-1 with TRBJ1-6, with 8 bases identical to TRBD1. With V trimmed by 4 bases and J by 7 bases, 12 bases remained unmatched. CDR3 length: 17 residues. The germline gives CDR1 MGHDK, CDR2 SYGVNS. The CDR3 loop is CASSGGTGREYNSPLHF. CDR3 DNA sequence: TGTGCCAGCAGTGGGGGGACAGGTCGAGAGTACAATTCACCCCTCCACTTT.

The CDR3 region is CASSRREGLNTGELFF. DNA of the CDR3: TGTGCCAGCTCGAGGCGGGAGGGCCTAAACACCGGGGAGCTGTTTTTT. The rearrangement links TRBV9 to TRBJ2-2, with 9 nucleotides matching TRBD2. Germline assignment: CDR1 SGDLS and CDR2 YYNGEE. V shed 7 bases, J shed 2 bases, and the junction held 9 bases outside the gene matches. This CDR3 region has 16 residues.

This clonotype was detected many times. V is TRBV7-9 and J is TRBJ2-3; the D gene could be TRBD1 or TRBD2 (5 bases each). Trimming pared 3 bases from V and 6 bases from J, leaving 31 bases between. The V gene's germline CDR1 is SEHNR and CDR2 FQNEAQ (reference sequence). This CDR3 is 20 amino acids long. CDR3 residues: CASSLRKIGPGAGILDTQYF. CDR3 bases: TGTGCCAGCAGCTTGCGGAAGATAGGGCCCGGGGCCGGGATTTTGGATACGCAGTATTTT.

As DNA, the CDR3 is TGTGCCAGCAGCTTAGGATCTTCTGGGGGGTCCTACAATGAGCAGTTCTTC. It codes for CASSLGSSGGSYNEQFF. This chain uses TRBV7-8 with TRBJ2-1; a possible D gene is TRBD2 (6 bases). Germline-derived CDR1 and CDR2 are SGHVS and FQNEAQ. The CDR3 is made up of 17 amino acids. The V end lost 1 base, the J end lost 1 base, and 14 bases lay between the germline ends.

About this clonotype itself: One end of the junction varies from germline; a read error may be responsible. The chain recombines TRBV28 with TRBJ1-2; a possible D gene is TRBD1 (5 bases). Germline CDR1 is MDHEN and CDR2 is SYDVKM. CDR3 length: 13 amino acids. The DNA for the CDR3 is TGTGCCAGCAGGAACCCGCGGGGCTATGGCTACACCTTT. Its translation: CASRNPRGYGYTF.

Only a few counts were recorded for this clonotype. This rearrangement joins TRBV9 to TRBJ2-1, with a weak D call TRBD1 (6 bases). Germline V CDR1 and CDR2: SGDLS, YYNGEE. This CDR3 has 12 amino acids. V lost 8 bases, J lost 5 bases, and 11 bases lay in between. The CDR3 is CASEGGDNEQFF. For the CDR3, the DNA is TGTGCCAGTGAAGGGGGAGACAATGAGCAGTTCTTC.

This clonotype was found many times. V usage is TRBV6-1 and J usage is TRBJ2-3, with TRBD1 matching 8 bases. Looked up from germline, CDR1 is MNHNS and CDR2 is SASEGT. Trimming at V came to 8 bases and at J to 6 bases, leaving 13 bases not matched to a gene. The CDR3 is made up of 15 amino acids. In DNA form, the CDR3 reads TGTGCCAGCCGGCAGGGGGCCCAACCGTCGGATACGCAGTATTTT. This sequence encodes CASRQGAQPSDTQYF.

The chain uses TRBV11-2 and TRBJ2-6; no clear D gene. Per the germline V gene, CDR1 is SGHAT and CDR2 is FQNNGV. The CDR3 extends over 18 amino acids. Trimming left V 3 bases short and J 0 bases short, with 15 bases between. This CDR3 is CASSFTSAASSGANVLTF. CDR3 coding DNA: TGTGCCAGCAGCTTTACCTCCGCTGCCAGCTCTGGGGCCAACGTCCTGACTTTC.

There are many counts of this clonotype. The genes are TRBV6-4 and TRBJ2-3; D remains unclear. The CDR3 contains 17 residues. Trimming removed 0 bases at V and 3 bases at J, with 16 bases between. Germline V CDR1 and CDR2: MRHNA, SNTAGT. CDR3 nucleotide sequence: TGTGCCAGCAGTGACTCGCTGAAAGATTTGAGGACAGATACGCAGTATTTT. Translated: CASSDSLKDLRTDTQYF.

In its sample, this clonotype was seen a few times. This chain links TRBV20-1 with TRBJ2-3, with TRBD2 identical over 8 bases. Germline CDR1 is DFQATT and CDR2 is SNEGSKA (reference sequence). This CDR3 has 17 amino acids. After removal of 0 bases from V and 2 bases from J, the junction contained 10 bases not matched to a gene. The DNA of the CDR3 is TGCAGTGCTAGAGATCCGGAGCGGGGGAGCTACACAGATACGCAGTATTTT. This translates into CSARDPERGSYTDTQYF.

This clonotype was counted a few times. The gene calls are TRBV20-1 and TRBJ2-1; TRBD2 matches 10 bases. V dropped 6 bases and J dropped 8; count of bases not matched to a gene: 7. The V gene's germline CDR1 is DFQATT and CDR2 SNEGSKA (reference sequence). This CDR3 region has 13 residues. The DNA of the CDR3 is TGCAGTGCCAGGAGCGGGAGGGCCGATGAGCAGTTCTTC. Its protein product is CSARSGRADEQFF.

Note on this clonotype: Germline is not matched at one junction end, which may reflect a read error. Here the CDR3 reads CTSSRSFYGYTF. CDR3 coding DNA: TGCACCAGCAGCCGGTCCTTCTATGGCTACACCTTC. The chain couples TRBV4-1 to TRBJ1-2; D gene unclear. Germline V lookup: CDR1 MGHRA, CDR2 YSYEKL. The CDR3 spans 12 residues.

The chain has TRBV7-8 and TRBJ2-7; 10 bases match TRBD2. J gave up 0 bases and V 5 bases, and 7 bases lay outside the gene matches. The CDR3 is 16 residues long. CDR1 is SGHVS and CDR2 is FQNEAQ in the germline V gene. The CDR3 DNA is TGTGCCAGCAGCCCAAGGGGACTAGCGAACTCCTACGAGCAGTACTTC. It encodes CASSPRGLANSYEQYF.

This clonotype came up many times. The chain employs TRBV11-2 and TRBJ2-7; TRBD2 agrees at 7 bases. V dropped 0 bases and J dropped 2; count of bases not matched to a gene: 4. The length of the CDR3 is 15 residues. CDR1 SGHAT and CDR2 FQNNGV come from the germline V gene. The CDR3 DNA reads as TGTGCCAGCAGCTTAGAACTAGCGTTGGCCTACGAGCAGTACTTC. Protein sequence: CASSLELALAYEQYF. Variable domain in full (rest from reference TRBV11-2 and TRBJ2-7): EAGVAQSPRYKIIEKRQSVAFWCNPISGHATLYWYQQILGQGPKLLIQFQNNGVVDDSQLPKDRFSAERLKGVDSTLKIQPAKLEDSAVYLCASSLELALAYEQYFGPGTRLTVT.

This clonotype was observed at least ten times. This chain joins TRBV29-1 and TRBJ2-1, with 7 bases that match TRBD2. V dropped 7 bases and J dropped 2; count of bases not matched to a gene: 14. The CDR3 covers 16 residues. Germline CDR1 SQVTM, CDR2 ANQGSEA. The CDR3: CSARTRKLTPYNEQFF. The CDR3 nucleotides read TGCAGCGCCCGGACTAGGAAGCTTACCCCCTACAATGAGCAGTTCTTC.

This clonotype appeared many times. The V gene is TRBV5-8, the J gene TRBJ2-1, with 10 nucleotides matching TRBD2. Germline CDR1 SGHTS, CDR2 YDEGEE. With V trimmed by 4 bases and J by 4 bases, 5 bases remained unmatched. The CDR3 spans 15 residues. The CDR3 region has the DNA TGTGCCAGCAGCGAGAGGACTAGCGGATACAATGAGCAGTTCTTC. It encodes CASSERTSGYNEQFF.

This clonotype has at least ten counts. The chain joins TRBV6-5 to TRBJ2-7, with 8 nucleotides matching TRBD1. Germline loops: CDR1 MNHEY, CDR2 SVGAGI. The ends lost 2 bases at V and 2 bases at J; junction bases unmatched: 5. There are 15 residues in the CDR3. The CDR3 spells CASSYRTGKPYEQYF. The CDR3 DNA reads TGTGCCAGCAGTTACAGGACAGGGAAACCCTACGAGCAGTACTTC.

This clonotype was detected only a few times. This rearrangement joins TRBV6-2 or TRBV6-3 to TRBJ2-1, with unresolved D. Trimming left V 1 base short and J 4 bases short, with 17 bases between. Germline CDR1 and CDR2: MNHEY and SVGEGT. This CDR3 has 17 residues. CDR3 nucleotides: TGTGCCAGCAGTTACTACTTATTAGCAGAAGGTTACAATGAGCAGTTCTTC. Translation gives CASSYYLLAEGYNEQFF.

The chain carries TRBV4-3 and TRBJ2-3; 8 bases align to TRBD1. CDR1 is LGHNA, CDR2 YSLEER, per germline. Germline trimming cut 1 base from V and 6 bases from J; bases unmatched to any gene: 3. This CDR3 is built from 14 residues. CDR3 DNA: TGCGCCAGCAGCCAAGCTGACAGGGGTGATACGCAGTATTTT. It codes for CASSQADRGDTQYF.